Sequencing of this T cell receptor (beta chain) was carried out in a study of CD8+CD57+ T cells in acquired aplastic anemia. Turning to the study itself: Across the sorted CD4+ and CD8+ cells, DNA amounts averaged 3.2 ug. Regarding the study as a whole: Any difference that existed in CD8+ Simpson's diversity between patients and controls was not significant. Twenty-nine was the count of CD8+ CDR3 sequences that patients shared with controls.

CDR1 and CDR2 (germline): SGHRS, YFSETQ. The V end lost 4 bases, the J end lost 2 bases, and 14 bases lay between the germline ends. The length of the CDR3 is 15 residues. Remarks on this clonotype: Its antigen is unidentified.

The patients chosen for sequencing had shown expansion of CD8+CD57+ cells (detected by flow cytometry). Diagnosis of severe acquired aplastic anemia applied to all patients. The template for TCR beta VDJ and CDR3 sequence profiling was genomic DNA. Each CDR3 protein gets one entry after TCRdb re-called the reads with MiXCR. The data hold some 160,000 distinct CDR3 sequences, with around half observed a single time. J is TRBJ2-3 and V is TRBV5-1; maybe TRBD2 (6 bases). Sequencing was performed on sorted CD4+, CD8+, or CD8+CD57+ T cells (not recorded which) from PBMCs. The source of this sequence is a human donor with aplastic anemia. This chain's CDR3 is CASSSGWGNTDTQYF. CDR3 nucleotides: TGCGCCAGCAGCAGCGGGTGGGGTAACACAGATACGCAGTATTTT.